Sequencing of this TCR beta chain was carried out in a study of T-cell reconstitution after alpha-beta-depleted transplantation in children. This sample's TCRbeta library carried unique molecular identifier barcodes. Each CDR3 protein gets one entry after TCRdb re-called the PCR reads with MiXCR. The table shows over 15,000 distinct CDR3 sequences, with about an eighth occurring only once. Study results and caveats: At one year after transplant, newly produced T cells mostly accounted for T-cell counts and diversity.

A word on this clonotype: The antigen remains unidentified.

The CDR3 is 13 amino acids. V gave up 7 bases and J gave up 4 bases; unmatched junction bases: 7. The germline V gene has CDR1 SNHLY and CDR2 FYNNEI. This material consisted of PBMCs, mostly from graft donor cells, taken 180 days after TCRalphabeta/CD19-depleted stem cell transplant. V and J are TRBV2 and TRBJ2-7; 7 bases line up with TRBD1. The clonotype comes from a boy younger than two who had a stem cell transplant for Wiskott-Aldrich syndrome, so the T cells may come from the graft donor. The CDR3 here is CASNKDRLYEQYF. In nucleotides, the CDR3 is TGTGCCAGCAATAAGGACAGGTTATACGAGCAGTACTTC.